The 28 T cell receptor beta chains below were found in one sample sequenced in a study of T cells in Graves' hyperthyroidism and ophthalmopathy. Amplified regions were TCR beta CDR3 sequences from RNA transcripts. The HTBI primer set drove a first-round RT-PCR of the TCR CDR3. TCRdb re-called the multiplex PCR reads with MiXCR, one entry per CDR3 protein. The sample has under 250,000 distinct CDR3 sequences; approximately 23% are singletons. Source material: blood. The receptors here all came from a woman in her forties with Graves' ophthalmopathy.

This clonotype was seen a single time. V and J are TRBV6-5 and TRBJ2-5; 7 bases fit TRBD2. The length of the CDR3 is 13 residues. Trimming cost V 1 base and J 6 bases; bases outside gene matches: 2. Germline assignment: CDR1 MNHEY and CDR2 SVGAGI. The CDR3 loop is CASSYWEGKTQYF. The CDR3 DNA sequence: TGTGCCAGCAGTTACTGGGAGGGGAAGACCCAGTACTTC.

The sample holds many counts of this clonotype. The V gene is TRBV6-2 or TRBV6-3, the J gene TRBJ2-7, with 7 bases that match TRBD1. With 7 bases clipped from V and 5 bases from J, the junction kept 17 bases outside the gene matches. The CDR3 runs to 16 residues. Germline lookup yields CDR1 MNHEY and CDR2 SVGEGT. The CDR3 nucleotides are TGTGCCAGCACCCATTCACGGGACAGTATGTTACACGAGCAGTACTTC. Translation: CASTHSRDSMLHEQYF.

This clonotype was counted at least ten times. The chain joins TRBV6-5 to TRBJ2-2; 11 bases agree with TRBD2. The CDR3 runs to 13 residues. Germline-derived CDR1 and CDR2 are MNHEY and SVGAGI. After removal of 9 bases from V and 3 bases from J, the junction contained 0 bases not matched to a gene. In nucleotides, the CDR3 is TGTGCCAGTAGCGGGAGGGACACCGGGGAGCTGTTTTTT. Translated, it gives CASSGRDTGELFF.

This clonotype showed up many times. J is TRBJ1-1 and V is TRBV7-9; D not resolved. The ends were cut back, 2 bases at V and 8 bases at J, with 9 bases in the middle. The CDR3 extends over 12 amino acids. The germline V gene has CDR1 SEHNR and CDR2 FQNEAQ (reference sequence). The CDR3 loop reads CASSLTYREAFF. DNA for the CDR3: TGTGCCAGCAGCTTAACGTACAGAGAAGCTTTCTTT.

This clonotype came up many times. CDR3 region: CAISEPTRNYEQYF. In DNA, the CDR3 is TGTGCCATCAGTGAGCCGACTAGAAACTACGAGCAGTACTTC. The chain combines TRBV10-3 with TRBJ2-7, with D possibly being TRBD2 (6 bases). Germline V gives CDR1 ENHRY, CDR2 SYGVKD. Trimming left V 2 bases short and J 3 bases short, with 11 bases between. The CDR3 runs to 14 residues.

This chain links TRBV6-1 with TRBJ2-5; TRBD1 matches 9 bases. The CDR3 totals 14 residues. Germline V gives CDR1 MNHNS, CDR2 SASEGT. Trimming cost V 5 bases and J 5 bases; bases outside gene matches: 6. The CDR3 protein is CASSPGQGSETQYF. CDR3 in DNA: TGTGCCAGCAGTCCCGGACAGGGGTCGGAGACCCAGTACTTC.

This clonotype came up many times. The CDR3 DNA reads TGTGCCAGCAGTTTATCAGGGTCCGGGGCCAACGTCCTGACTTTC. Encoded protein: CASSLSGSGANVLTF. The chain carries TRBV27 and TRBJ2-6; D remains ambiguous. The CDR3 totals 15 residues. Germline V lookup: CDR1 MNHEY, CDR2 SMNVEV (reference sequence). V was shortened by 0 bases and J by 4 bases, with 7 bases between the two germline ends.

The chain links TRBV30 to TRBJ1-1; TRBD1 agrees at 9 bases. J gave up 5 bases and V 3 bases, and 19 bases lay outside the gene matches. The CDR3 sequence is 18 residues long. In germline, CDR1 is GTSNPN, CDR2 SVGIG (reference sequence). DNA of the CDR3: TGTGCCTGGAGCGGAGAGACAGGGGGTAAGGAACGGGGTACTGAAGCTTTCTTT. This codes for CAWSGETGGKERGTEAFF. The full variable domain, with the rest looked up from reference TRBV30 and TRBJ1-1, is SQTIHQWPATLVQPVGSPLSLECTVEGTSNPNLYWYRQAAGRGLQLLFYSVGIGQISSEVPQNLSASRPQDRQFILSSKKLLLSDSGFYLCAWSGETGGKERGTEAFFGQGTRLTVV.

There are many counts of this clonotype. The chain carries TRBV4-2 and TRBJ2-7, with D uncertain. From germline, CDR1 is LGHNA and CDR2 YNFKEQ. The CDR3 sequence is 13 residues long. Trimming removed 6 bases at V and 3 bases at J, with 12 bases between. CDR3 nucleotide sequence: TGTGCCAGCAGTGACGGACGTTACTACGAGCAGTACTTC. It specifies CASSDGRYYEQYF.

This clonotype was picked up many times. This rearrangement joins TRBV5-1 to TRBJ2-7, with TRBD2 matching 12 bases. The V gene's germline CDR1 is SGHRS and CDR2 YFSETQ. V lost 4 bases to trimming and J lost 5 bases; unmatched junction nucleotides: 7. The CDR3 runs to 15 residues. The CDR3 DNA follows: TGCGCCAGCAGCGGAACTAGCGGGAGGATCCACGAGCAGTACTTC. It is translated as CASSGTSGRIHEQYF.

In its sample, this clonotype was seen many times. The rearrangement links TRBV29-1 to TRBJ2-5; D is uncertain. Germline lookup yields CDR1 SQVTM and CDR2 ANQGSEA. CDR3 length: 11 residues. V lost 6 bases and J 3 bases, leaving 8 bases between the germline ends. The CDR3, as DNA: TGCAGCGTCGCCAATGAAGAGACCCAGTACTTC. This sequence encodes CSVANEETQYF.

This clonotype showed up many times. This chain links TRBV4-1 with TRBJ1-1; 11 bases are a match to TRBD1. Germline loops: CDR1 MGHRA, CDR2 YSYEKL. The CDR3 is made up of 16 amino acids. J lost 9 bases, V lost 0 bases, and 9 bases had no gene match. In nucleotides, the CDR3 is TGCGCCAGCAGCCAAGAGGGGGACAGGGGGGCAGCCAAAGCTTTCTTT. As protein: CASSQEGDRGAAKAFF.

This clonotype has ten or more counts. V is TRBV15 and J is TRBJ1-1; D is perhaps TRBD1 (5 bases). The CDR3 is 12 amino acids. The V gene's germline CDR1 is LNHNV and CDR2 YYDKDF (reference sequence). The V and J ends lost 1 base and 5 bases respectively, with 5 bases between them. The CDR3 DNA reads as TGTGCCACCAGCAGAGGGGGGACTGAAGCTTTCTTT. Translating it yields CATSRGGTEAFF.

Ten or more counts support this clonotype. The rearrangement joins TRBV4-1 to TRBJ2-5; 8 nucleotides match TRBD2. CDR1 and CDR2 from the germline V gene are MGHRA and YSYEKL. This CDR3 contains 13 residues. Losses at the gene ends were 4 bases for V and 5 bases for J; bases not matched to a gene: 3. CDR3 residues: CASSPRGGETQYF. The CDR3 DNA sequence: TGCGCCAGCAGCCCCCGGGGGGGGGAGACCCAGTACTTC.

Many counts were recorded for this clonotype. The CDR3 DNA reads as TGTGCCAGCAGTTTATCCCCCCTCATGGGGATCAACTATGGCTACACCTTC. Its protein is CASSLSPLMGINYGYTF. The chain couples TRBV28 to TRBJ1-2; D unresolved. The germline V gene encodes CDR1 MDHEN and CDR2 SYDVKM. The CDR3 extends over 17 amino acids. The germline V and J ends were trimmed by 1 base and 2 bases, with 17 bases remaining between them.

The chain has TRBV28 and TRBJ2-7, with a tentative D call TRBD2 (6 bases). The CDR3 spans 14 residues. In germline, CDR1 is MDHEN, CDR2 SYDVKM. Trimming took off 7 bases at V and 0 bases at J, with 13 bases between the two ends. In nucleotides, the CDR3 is TGTGCCAGCACCATAGCGGAAAGCTCCTACGAGCAGTACTTC. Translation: CASTIAESSYEQYF.

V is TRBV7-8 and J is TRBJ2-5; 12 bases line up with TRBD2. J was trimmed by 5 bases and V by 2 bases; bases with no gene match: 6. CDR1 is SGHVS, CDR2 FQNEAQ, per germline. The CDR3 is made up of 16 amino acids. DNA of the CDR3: TGTGCCAGCAGCTTAACCCTAGCGGGAGGGTGGGAGACCCAGTACTTC. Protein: CASSLTLAGGWETQYF.

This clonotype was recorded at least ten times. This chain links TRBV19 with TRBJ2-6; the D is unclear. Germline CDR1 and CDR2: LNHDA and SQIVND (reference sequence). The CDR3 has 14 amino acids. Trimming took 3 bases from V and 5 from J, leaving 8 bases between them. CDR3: CASSMLARANVLTF. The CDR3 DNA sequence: TGTGCCAGTAGTATGTTGGCTAGGGCCAACGTCCTGACTTTC.

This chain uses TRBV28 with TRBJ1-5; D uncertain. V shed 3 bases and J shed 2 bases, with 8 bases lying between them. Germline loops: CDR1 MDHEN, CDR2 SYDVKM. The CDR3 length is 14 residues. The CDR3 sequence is CASSFWRGNQPQHF. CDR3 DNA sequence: TGTGCCAGCAGTTTCTGGAGGGGCAATCAGCCCCAGCATTTT.

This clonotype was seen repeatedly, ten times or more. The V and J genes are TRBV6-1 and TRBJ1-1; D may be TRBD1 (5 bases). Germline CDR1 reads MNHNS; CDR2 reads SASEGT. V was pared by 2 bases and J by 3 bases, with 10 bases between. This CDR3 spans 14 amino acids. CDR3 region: CASSERTGYTEAFF. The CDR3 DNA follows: TGTGCCAGCAGTGAACGTACAGGTTACACTGAAGCTTTCTTT.

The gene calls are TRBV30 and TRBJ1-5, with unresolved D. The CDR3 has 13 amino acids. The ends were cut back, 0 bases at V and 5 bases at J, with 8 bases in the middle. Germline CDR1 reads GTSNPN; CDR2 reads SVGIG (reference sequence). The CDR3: CAWSVRLDQPQHF. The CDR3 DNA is TGTGCCTGGAGTGTACGTTTGGATCAGCCCCAGCATTTT.

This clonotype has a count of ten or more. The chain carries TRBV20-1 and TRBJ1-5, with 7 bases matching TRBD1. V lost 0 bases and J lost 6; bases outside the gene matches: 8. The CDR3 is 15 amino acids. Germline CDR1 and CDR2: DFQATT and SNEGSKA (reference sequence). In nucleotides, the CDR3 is TGCAGTGCTAGAGAGGGGGGGACAGTTGCTCAGCCCCAGCATTTT. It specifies CSAREGGTVAQPQHF.

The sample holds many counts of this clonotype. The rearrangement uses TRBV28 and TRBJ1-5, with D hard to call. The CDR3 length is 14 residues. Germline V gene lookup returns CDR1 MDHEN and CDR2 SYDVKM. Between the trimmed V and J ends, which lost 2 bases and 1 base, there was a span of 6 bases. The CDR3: CASSLRESNQPQHF. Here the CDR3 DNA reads TGTGCCAGCAGTTTAAGGGAGAGCAATCAGCCCCAGCATTTT.

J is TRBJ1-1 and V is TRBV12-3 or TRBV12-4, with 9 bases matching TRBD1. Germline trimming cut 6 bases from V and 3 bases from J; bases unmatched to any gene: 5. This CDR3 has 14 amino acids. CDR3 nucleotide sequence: TGTGCCAGCAGCCGGACAGGGGAGCACACTGAAGCTTTCTTT. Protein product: CASSRTGEHTEAFF.

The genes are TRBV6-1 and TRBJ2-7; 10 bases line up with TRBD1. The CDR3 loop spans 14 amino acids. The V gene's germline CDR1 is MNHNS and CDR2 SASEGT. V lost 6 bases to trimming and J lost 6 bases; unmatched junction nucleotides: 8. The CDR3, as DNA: TGTGCCAGCAGCCCAAGACAGGGGGCCCTCGAGCAGTACTTC. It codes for CASSPRQGALEQYF.

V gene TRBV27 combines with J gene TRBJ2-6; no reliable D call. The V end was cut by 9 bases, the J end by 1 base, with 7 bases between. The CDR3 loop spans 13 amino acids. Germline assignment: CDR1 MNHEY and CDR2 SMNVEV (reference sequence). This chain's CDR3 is CASQISGANVLTF. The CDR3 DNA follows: TGTGCCAGTCAAATTTCTGGGGCCAACGTCCTGACTTTC.

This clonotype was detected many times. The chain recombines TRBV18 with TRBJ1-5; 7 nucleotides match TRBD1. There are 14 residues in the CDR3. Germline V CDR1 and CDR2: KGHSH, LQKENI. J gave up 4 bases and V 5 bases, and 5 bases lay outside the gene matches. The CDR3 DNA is TGTGCCAGCTCATTACAGGGGTTAAATCAGCCCCAGCATTTT. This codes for CASSLQGLNQPQHF.

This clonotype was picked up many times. Written as DNA, the CDR3 is TGTGCTGGCGATAGACCAGGGAAGAATCAGCCCCAGCATTTT. Its protein is CAGDRPGKNQPQHF. The rearrangement joins TRBV12-5 to TRBJ1-5; D is possibly TRBD1 (5 bases). Germline loops: CDR1 LGHNT, CDR2 FRNRAP. Trimming pared 11 bases from V and 4 bases from J, leaving 18 bases between. CDR3 length: 14 amino acids.